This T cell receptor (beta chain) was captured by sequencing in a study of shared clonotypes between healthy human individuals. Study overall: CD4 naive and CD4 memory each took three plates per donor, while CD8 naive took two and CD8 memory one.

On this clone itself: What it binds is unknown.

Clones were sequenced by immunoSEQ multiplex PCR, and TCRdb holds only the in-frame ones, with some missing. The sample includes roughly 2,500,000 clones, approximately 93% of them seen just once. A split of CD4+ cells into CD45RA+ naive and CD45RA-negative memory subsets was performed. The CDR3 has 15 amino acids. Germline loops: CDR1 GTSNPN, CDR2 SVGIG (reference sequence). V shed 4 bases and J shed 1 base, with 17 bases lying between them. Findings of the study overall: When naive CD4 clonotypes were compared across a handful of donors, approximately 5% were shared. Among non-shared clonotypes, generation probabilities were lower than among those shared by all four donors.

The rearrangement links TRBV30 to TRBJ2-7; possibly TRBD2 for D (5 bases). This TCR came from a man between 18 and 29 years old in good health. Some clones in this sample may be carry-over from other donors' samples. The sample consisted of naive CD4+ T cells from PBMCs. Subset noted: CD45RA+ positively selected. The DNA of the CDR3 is TGTGCCTGGACCCACGGGGTCGGCCGATCCTACGAGCAGTACTTC. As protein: CAWTHGVGRSYEQYF.